This passage covers 3 T cell receptor beta chains from one sample sequenced in a study of a mutant IDH1 vaccine in newly diagnosed glioma. Assay: immunoSEQ multiplex PCR; the TCRdb copy retains only in-frame clones and omits some. The table includes 65,000 or so clones, about 88% detected once. For these TCRs, the target antigens are not known. Regarding time point: week 23, last vaccination. Doses consisted of 300 ug of mutant IDH1 20-mer peptide each, paired with topical imiquimod. The source material was PBMCs, sampled from a glioma patient whose treatment included an IDH1 peptide vaccine. The receptors come from a man aged 30 to 45 with glioma.

The CDR3 loop reads CASSPVGATEAFF. The CDR3 DNA sequence: TGTGCCAGCAGCCCCGTGGGAGCCACTGAAGCTTTCTTT. The V and J genes are TRBV9 and TRBJ1-1; D uncertain. The germline V gene encodes CDR1 SGDLS and CDR2 YYNGEE. The CDR3 runs 13 residues. The V and J ends lost 4 bases and 4 bases respectively, with 11 bases between them.

The V call is TRBV5-1, the J call TRBJ2-5; D may be TRBD1 or TRBD2 (6 bases each). The CDR3 sequence is 18 residues long. Between the trimmed V and J ends, which lost 2 bases and 2 bases, there was a span of 22 bases. Per the germline V gene, CDR1 is SGHRS and CDR2 is YFSETQ. The CDR3 DNA is TGCGCCAGCAGCTTATTGCCTAGGGGGGCGAGGTCACAAGAGACCCAGTACTTC. Its protein is CASSLLPRGARSQETQYF.

This CDR3 is CSVPFRGPQETQYF. The CDR3 nucleotides read TGCAGCGTTCCCTTCAGGGGACCCCAAGAGACCCAGTACTTC. This rearrangement joins TRBV29-1 to TRBJ2-5; tentative D call: TRBD1 (6 bases). The V end was cut by 5 bases, the J end by 1 base, with 14 bases between. Per germline, CDR1 SQVTM and CDR2 ANQGSEA. This CDR3 has 14 amino acids.